The source of this TCR beta chain is a study of CD8 T cells in ankylosing spondylitis. Overall study findings and caveats: For ankylosing spondylitis blood, a TCR beta motif of fewer than 10 highly homologous variants appeared characteristic.

Each TCR beta library was made by quantitative 5'-RACE that incorporated molecular barcodes. TCRdb analysed the 5' RACE reads with MiXCR anew, one entry per CDR3 protein. The sample contains about 360,000 distinct CDR3 sequences, roughly 20% of which appear only once. As to this clonotype: The antigen is not known.

This CDR3 has 13 amino acids. Germline CDR1 reads SGHAT; CDR2 reads FQNNGV. V lost 6 bases, J lost 6 bases, and 13 bases lay in between. The TCR comes from a male donor with ankylosing spondylitis or in good health (not recorded which). Sequenced sample: blood, either unsorted or a sorted T cell fraction (not recorded which). The chain recombines TRBV11-2 with TRBJ2-3, with D perhaps TRBD2 (5 bases). The CDR3 DNA sequence: TGTGCCAGCAGTTACCTTTGGGAGGATACGCAGTATTTT. Translated, it gives CASSYLWEDTQYF.